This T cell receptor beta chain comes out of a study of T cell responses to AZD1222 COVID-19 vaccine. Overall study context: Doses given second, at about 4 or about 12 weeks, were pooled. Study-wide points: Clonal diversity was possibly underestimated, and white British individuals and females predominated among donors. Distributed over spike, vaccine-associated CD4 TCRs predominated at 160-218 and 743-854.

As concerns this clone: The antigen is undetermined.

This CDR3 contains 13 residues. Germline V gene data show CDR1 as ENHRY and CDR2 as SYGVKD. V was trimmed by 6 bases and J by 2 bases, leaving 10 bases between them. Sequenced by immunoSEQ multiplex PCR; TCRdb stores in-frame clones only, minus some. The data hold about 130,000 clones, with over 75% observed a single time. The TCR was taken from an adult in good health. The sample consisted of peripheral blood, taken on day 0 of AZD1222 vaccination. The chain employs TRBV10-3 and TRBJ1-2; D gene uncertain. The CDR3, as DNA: TGTGCCATCAGCAAACAGCCGAACTATGGCTACACCTTC. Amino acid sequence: CAISKQPNYGYTF.